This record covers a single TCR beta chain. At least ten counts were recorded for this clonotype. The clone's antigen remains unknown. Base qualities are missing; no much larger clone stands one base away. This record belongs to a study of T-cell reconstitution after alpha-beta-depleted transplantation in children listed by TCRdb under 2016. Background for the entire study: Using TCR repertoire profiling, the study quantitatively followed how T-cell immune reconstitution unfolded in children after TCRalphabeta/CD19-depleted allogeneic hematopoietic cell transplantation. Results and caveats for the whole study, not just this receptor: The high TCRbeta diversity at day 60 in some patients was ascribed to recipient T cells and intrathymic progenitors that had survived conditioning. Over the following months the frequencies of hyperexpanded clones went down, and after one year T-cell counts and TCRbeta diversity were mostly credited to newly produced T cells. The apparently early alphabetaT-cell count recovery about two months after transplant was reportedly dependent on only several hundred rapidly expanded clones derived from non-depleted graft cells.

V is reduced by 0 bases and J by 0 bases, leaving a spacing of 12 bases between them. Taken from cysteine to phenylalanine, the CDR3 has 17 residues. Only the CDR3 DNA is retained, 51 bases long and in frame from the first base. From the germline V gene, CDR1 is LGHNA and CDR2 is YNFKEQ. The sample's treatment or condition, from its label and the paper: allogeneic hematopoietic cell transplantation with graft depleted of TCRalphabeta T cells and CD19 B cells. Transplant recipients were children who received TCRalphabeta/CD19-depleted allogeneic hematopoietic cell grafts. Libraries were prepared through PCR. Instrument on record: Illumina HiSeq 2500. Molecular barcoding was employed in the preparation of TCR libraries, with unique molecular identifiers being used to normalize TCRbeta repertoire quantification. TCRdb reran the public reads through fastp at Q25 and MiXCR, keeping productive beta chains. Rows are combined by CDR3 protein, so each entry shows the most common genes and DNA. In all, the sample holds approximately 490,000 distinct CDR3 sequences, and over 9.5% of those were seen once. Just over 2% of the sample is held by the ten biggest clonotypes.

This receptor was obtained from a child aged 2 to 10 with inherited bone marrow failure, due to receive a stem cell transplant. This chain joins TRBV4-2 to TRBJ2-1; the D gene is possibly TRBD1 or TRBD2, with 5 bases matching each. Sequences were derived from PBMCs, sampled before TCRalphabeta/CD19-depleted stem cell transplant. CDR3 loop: CASSQDRDRNSYNEQFF. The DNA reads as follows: TGTGCCAGCAGCCAAGATAGGGACCGGAACTCCTACAATGAGCAGTTCTTC.